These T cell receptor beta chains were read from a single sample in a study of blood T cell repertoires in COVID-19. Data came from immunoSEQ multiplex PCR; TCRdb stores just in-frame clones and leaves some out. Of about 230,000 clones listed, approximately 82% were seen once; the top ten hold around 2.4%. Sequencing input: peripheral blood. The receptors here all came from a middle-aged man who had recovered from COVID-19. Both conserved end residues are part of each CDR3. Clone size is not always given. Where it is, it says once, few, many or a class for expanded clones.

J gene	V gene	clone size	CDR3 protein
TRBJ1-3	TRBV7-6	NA	CASSPRTGDAGNTIYF
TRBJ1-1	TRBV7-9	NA	CASSLQGGAANTEAFF
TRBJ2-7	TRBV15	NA	CATSRRGQLSSSYEQYF
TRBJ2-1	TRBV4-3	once	CASSQDVAGRIYEQFF
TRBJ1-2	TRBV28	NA	CASSGGGSGPNYGYTF
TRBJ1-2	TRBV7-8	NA	CASSDSTSNYGYTF
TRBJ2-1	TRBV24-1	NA	CATSPNTALINEQFF
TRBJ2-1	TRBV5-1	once	CASSRGTGARNEQFF
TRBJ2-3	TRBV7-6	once	CASSTSVVRTDTQYF
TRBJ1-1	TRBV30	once	CASLWGGTEAFF
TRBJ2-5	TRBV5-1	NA	CASSESGSQTQYF
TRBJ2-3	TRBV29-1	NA	CSVTGTSTDTQYF
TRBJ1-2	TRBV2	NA	CASSVERTGLSKGGYTF
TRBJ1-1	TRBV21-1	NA	CASSKARQGDDLNTEAFF
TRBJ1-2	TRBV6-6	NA	CASSPLQQGIYGYTF
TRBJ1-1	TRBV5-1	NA	CASTLSGQLTEAFF
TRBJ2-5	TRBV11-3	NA	CASSLGGVAGVQETQYF
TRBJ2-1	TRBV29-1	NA	CSVDVAGSWDEQFF
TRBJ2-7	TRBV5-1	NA	CASSLDGGTDYEQYF
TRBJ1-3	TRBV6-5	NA	CASSNPGVSGNTIYF
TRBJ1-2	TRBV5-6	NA	CASSSSGTGDLYGYTF
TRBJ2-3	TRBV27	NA	CASSWGQQMGGDTQYF
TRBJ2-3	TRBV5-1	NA	CASSPWTSGSSGTQYF
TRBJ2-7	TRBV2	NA	CASSARASGSYEQYF
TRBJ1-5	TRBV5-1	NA	CASAQGPQQGNQPQHF
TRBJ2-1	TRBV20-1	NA	CSASTSGGAIYNEQFF
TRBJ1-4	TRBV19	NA	CASTGVLVEKLFF
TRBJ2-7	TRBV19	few	CASSTLEAGGMYEQYF
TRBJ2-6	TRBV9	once	CASSVGGVLTF
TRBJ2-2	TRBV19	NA	CATCNWGQNTGELFF
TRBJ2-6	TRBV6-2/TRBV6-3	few	CASSPTASGANVLTF
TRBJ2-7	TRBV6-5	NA	CASSRNKQGREQYF
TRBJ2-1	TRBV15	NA	CATSETPGGPYNEQFF
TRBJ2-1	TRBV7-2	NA	CASSPSGSGGSHEQFF
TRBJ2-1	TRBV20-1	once	CSVFNNEQFF
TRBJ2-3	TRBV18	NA	CASSPPGQARTDTQYF
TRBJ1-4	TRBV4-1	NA	CASSQPLSVEGNEKLFF
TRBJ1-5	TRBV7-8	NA	CASSPQPQKIPQHF
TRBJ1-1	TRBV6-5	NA	CASSYVPGQEAFF